Detailed here is one TCR beta chain. Its antigen remains unknown. TCRdb keeps only in-frame clones here, not all; method: immunoSEQ multiplex PCR. Of roughly 2.6 million clones listed, 85% to 95% are singletons. This specimen comes from a study of shared clonotypes between healthy human individuals. Study results and caveats: An anticipated effect of sequencing depth on clonotype sharing among donors was recognized. Among a few donors, approximately 4.6% of naive CD4 clonotypes were found in common.

Trimming left V 1 base short and J 6 bases short, with 13 bases between. This CDR3 spans 16 amino acids. The germline CDR1 and CDR2 sequences are SGHDN and FVKESK. The receptor comes from a man in his late teens or twenties in good health. The V and J genes are TRBV14 and TRBJ1-6; D gene ambiguous. Material: naive CD4+ T cells sorted from blood. Noted subset: CD45RA+ positively selected. The CDR3 loop is CASSQVRAQTNSPLHF. The CDR3 nucleotides are TGTGCCAGCAGCCAAGTTCGAGCACAGACTAATTCACCCCTCCACTTT.